The 2 T cell receptor beta chains listed next were all sequenced from one sample in a study of memory CD4+ T cells and cytomegalovirus serostatus. Single viable CD3+CD4+CD8-CD45RO+ cells were sorted as the memory CD4+ T cells. Assay used: immunoSEQ multiplex PCR; TCRdb lists only in-frame clones, some missing. The data show approximately 42,000 clones, with around three quarters seen just once and 0.95% to 1.3% held by the top ten. The sequenced sample consisted of memory CD4+ T cells from blood. The receptors derive from an adult in good health and CMV-seronegative.

The chain links TRBV7-8 to TRBJ2-5; either TRBD1 or TRBD2 may fit D (5 bases each). V gave up 7 bases and J gave up 6 bases, with 18 bases separating them. The V gene's germline CDR1 is SGHVS and CDR2 FQNEAQ. There are 14 residues in the CDR3. The CDR3 spells CASTQVGHGKTQYF. The CDR3 DNA sequence: TGTGCCAGCACCCAAGTAGGACACGGGAAGACCCAGTACTTC.

The chain combines TRBV15 with TRBJ2-7; TRBD2 is a possible D gene (5 bases). This CDR3 spans 15 amino acids. In germline, CDR1 is LNHNV, CDR2 YYDKDF (reference sequence). Deletions cut 0 bases from V and 4 bases from J, with 13 bases between. The CDR3 nucleotides read TGTGCCACCAGCAGAGATAGGGCGCTAGCTTACGAGCAGTACTTC. Protein sequence: CATSRDRALAYEQYF. Full variable domain (outside the CDR3, taken from reference TRBV15 and TRBJ2-7): DAMVIQNPRYQVTQFGKPVTLSCSQTLNHNVMYWYQQKSSQAPKLLFHYYDKDFNNEADTPDNFQSRRPNTSFCFLDIRSPGLGDTAMYLCATSRDRALAYEQYFGPGTRLTVT.